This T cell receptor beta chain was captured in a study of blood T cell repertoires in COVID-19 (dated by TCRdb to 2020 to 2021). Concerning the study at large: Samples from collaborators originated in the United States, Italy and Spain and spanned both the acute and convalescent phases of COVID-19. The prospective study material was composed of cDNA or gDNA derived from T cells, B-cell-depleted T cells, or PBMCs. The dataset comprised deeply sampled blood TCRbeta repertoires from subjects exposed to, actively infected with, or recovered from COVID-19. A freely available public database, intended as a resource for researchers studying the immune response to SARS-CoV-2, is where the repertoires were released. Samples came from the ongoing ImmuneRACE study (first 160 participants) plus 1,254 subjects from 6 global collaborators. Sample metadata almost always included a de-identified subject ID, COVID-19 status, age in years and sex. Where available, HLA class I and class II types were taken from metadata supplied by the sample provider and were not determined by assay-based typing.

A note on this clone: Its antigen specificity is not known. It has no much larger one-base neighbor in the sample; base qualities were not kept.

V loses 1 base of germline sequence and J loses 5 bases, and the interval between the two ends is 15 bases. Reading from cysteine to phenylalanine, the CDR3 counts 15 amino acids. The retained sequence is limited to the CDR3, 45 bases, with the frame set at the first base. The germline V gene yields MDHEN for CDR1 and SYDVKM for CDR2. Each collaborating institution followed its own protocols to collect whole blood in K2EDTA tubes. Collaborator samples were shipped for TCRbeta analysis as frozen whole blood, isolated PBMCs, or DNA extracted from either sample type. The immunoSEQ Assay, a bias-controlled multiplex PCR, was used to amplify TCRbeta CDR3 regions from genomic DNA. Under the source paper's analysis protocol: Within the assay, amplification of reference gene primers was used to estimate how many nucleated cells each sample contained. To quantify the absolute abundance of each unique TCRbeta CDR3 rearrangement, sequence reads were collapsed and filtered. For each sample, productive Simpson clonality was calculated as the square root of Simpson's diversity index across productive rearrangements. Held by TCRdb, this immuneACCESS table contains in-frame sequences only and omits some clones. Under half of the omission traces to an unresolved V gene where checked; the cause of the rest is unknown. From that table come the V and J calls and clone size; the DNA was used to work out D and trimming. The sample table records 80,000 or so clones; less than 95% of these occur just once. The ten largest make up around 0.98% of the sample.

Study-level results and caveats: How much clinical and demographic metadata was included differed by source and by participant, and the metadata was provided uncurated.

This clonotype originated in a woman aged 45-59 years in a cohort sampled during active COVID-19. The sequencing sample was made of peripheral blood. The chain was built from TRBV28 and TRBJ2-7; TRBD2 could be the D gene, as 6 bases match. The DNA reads TGTGCCAGCAGTTTATATGGGGGACTGGCCAACGAGCAGTACTTC. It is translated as CASSLYGGLANEQYF.